These 12 T cell receptor beta chains came from one sample sequenced in a study of tumor-infiltrating lymphocytes in primary liver carcinoma. The source material, about 20-30 mg of unsorted bulk tissue, was used to co-extract RNA and DNA. With 500 ng total RNA as template and a constant-region primer, TCR beta cDNA was made. Library construction for TCR beta comprised three nested multiplex PCR rounds performed with slightly modified ARM-PCR. Primers for the first two PCR rounds were TRBV1-TRBV30 forward primers and a C-beta reverse primer (approximately 10 cycles per round). TCRdb independently ran MiXCR on the multiplex PCR reads; one entry per CDR3 protein. The table has about 120,000 distinct CDR3 sequences, roughly 69% seen once. The sample was liver tumor tissue from sampling region 1. Regarding subset: tumor region T1, superior pole. The receptors come from a woman in her sixties with primary liver carcinoma and hepatitis B virus infection.

A few counts support this clonotype. The chain combines TRBV28 with TRBJ2-4; 11 nucleotides agree with TRBD1. The ends lost 0 bases at V and 6 bases at J; junction bases unmatched: 1. The germline gives CDR1 MDHEN, CDR2 SYDVKM. This CDR3 has 15 amino acids. This chain's CDR3 is CASSLWGQGVNIQYF. The CDR3 DNA reads as TGTGCCAGCAGTTTATGGGGACAGGGGGTAAACATTCAGTACTTC. Supplemented by reference TRBV28 and TRBJ2-4, the full variable domain reads DVKVTQSSRYLVKRTGEKVFLECVQDMDHENMFWYRQDPGLGLRLIYFSYDVKMKEKGDIPEGYSVSREKKERFSLILESASTNQTSMYLCASSLWGQGVNIQYFGAGTRLSVL.

On this clonotype itself: The conserved phenylalanine or tryptophan is not found at the CDR3 terminus, so this likely reflects a read error. The V and J genes are TRBV6-2 or TRBV6-3 and TRBJ1-1, with a tentative D call TRBD1 (5 bases). There are 12 residues in the CDR3. With 11 bases removed from V and 2 bases from J, the gap between germline ends came to 12 bases. The germline V gene has CDR1 MNHEY and CDR2 SVGEGT. CDR3 coding DNA: TGTGCCCGCCGGGGGGGAAACACTGAAGCTTTCCTT. Amino acid sequence: CARRGGNTEAFL.

The rearrangement uses TRBV7-9 and TRBJ1-3; no firm D call. This CDR3 region has 14 residues. Looked up from germline, CDR1 is SEHNR and CDR2 is FQNEAQ (reference sequence). Trimming removed 4 bases at V and 0 bases at J, with 7 bases between. The CDR3 spells CASSYTLSGNTIYF. CDR3 DNA sequence: TGTGCCAGCAGCTACACCCTCTCTGGAAACACCATATATTTT.

There are many counts of this clonotype. The rearrangement uses TRBV11-2 and TRBJ2-1; 10 nucleotides match TRBD2. The CDR3 is made up of 15 amino acids. CDR1 is SGHAT, CDR2 FQNNGV, per germline. Trimming at V came to 5 bases and at J to 6 bases, leaving 7 bases not matched to a gene. The chain's CDR3 is CASSRQIAGGNEQFF. The DNA of the CDR3 is TGTGCCAGCAGCCGACAAATAGCGGGAGGCAATGAGCAGTTCTTC.

This clonotype is labeled medium-sized. V and J are TRBV11-2 and TRBJ2-5; the D gene is possibly TRBD1 (6 bases). The germline CDR1 and CDR2 sequences are SGHAT and FQNNGV. The CDR3 contains 15 residues. Between the trimmed V and J ends, which lost 5 bases and 5 bases, there was a span of 18 bases. The CDR3 region has the DNA TGTGCCAGCAGCCGTGAATCAGGGGTTTGGGAGACCCAGTACTTC. Protein: CASSRESGVWETQYF.

Worth noting for this clonotype: It is likely a read error, because the conserved phenylalanine at the end of the CDR3 is missing. This chain links TRBV5-6 with TRBJ2-3, with 7 bases aligning to TRBD2. This CDR3 is built from 16 residues. CDR1 and CDR2 from the germline V gene are SGHDT and YYEEEE. V gave up 8 bases and J gave up 2 bases; unmatched junction bases: 14. The CDR3 DNA reads TGTGCCAGTAGCCCTAGGACTAGATGGACCACAGATACGCAGTATCTT. As protein: CASSPRTRWTTDTQYL.

This clonotype appeared many times. This chain links TRBV5-5 with TRBJ2-3, with D possibly matching TRBD2 (6 bases). V was clipped by 0 bases and J by 2 bases, with 13 bases between them. The CDR3 totals 16 residues. Germline V CDR1 and CDR2: SGHKS, YYEKEE (reference sequence). The CDR3 region has the DNA TGTGCCAGCAGCTTGGCAGCGGGTGCTATCACAGATACGCAGTATTTT. The encoded protein is CASSLAAGAITDTQYF.

On this clonotype itself: A much larger clone is a single base away; this may be a read error. The chain uses TRBV5-5 and TRBJ1-1; maybe TRBD1 (6 bases). Germline CDR1 is SGHKS and CDR2 is YYEKEE (reference sequence). Trimming took off 4 bases at V and 1 base at J, with 14 bases between the two ends. The CDR3 spans 15 residues. The CDR3 is CASSLGPRGNTEAFF. DNA for the CDR3: TGTGCCAGCAGCCTTGGACCCAGGGGGAACACTGAAGCTTTCTTT.

For this clonotype: One junction end disagrees with the germline gene, perhaps due to a read error. The chain has TRBV5-6 and TRBJ1-5; 7 bases are a match to TRBD1. Per germline, CDR1 SGHDT and CDR2 YYEEEE. This CDR3 contains 18 residues. CDR3 residues: CASNLFLAQDRSNQPQHF. CDR3 sequence (DNA): TGTGCCAGCAACTTGTTCTTGGCCCAGGACAGGAGCAATCAGCCCCAGCATTTT.

The rearrangement links TRBV12-3 or TRBV12-4 to TRBJ2-3; D might be TRBD2 (5 bases). The CDR3 loop spans 18 amino acids. DNA for the CDR3: TGTGTCAGTAGTTTCTTTCTCGCGGGCGGCCAGGATGGCGATACGCAGTATTTT. It specifies CVSSFFLAGGQDGDTQYF.

Remarks on this clonotype: The junction shows a germline mismatch at one end, possibly a read error. The rearrangement joins TRBV11-2 to TRBJ2-1; unclear D gene. The CDR3 totals 17 residues. Germline CDR1 SGHAT, CDR2 FQNNGV. Here the CDR3 DNA reads TGTGGCGGCAGCTTTACCCCACTGAGGAGCTCCTACAATAAGCAGTTCTTC. This sequence encodes CGGSFTPLRSSYNKQFF.

Many counts were recorded for this clonotype. The junction does not match germline at one end; this may be a read error. The chain combines TRBV12-3 or TRBV12-4 with TRBJ1-2; unclear D gene. This CDR3 is 13 amino acids long. The CDR3 sequence: CANSLARNYGYTF. For the CDR3, the DNA is TGTGCCAACAGTTTGGCACGGAACTATGGCTACACCTTC.